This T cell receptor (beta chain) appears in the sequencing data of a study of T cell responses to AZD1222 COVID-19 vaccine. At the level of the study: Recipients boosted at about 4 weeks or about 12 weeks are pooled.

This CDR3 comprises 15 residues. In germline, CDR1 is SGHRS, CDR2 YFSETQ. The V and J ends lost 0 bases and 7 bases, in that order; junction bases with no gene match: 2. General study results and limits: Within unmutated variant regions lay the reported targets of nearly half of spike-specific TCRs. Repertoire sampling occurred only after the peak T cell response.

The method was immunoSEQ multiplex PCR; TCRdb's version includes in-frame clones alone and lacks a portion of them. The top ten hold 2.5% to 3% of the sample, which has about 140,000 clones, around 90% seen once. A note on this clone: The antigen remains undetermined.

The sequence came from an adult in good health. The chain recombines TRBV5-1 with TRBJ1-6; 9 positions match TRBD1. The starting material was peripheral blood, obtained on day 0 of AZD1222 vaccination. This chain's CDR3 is CASSLGGQGNSPLHF. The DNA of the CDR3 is TGCGCCAGCAGCTTGGGGGGACAGGGAAATTCACCCCTCCACTTT. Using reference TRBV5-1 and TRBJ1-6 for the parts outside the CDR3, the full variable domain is KAGVTQTPRYLIKTRGQQVTLSCSPISGHRSVSWYQQTPGQGLQFLFEYFSETQRNKGNFPGRFSGRQFSNSRSEMNVSTLELGDSALYLCASSLGGQGNSPLHFGNGTRLTVT.